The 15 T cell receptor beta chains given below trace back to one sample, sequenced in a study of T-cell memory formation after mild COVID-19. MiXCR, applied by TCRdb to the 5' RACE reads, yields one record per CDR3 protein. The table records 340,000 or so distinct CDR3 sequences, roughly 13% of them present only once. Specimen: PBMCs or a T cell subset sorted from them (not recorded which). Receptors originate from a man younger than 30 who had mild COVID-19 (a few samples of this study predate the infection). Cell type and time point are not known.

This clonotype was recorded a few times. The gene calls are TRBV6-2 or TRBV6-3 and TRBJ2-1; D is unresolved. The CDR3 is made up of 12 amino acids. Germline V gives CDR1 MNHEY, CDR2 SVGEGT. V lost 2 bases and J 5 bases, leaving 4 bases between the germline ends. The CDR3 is CASSYPHNEQFF. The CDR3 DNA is TGTGCCAGCAGTTACCCCCACAATGAGCAGTTCTTC.

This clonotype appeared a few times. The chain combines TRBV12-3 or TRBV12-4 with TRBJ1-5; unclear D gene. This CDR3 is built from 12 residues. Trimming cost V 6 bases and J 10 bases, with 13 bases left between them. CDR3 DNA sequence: TGTGCCAGCAGCAGCCCGAGGGAACCCCAGCATTTT. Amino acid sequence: CASSSPREPQHF.

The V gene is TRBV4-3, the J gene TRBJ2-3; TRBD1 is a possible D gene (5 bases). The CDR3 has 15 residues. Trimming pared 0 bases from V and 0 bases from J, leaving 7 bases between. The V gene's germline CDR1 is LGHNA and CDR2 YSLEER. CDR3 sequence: CASSQEGASTDTQYF. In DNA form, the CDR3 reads TGCGCCAGCAGCCAAGAAGGGGCGAGCACAGATACGCAGTATTTT.

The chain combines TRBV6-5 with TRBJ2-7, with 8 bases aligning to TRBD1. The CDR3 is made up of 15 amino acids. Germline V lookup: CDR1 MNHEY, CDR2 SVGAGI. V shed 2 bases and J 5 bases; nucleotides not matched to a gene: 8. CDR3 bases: TGTGCCAGCAGTTACAGAGGCAGGGGGCTCAACGAGCAGTACTTC. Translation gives CASSYRGRGLNEQYF.

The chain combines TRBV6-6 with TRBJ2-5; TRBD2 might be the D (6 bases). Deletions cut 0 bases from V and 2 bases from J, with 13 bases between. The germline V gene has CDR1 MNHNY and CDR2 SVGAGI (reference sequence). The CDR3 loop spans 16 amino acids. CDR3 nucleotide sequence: TGTGCCAGCAGTTACTCGCGAGGAGGGCTTCAAGAGACCCAGTACTTC. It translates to CASSYSRGGLQETQYF.

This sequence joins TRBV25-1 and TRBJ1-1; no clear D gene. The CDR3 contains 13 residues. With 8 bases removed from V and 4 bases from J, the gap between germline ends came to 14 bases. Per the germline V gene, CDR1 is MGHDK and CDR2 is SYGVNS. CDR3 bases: TGTGCCAGCGGGTGGGCTTATTCCACTGAAGCTTTCTTT. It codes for CASGWAYSTEAFF.

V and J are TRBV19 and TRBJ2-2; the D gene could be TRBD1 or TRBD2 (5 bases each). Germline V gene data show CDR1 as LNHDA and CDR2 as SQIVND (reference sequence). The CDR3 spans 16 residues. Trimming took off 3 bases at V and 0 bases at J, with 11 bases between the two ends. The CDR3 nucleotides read TGTGCCAGTAGTATCTATGGGGGAACGAACACCGGGGAGCTGTTTTTT. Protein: CASSIYGGTNTGELFF.

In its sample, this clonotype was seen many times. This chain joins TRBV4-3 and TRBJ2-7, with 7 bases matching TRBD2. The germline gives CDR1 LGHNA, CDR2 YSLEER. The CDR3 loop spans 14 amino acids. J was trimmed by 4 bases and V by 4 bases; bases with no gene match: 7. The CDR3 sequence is CASSPSGEGYEQYF. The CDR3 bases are TGCGCCAGCAGCCCTAGCGGTGAAGGATACGAGCAGTACTTC.

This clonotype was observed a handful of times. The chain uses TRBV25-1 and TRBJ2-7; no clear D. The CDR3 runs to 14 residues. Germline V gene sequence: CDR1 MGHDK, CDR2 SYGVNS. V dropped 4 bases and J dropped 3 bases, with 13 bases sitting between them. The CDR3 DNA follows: TGTGCCAGCAGTGTCTCAGGTTCGGGCTACGAGCAGTACTTC. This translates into CASSVSGSGYEQYF.

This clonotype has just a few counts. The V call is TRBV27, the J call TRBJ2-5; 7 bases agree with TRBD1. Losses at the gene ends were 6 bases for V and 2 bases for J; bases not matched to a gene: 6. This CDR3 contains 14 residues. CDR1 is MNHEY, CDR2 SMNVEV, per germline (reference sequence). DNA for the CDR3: TGTGCCAGCAGCCCTACAGGGGAACAAGAGACCCAGTACTTC. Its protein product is CASSPTGEQETQYF.

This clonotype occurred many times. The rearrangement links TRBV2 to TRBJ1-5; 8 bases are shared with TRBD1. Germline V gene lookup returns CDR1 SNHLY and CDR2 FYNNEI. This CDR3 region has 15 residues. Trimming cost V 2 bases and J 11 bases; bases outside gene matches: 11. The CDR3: CASSEWETGASTQHF. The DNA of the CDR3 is TGTGCCAGCAGTGAATGGGAGACAGGGGCCTCTACCCAGCATTTT.

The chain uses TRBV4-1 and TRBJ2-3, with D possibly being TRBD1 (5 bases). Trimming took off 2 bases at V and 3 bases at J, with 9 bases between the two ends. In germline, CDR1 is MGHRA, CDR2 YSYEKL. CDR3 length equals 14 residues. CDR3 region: CASSQLQGTDTQYF. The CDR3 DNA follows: TGCGCCAGCAGCCAACTTCAGGGAACAGATACGCAGTATTTT.

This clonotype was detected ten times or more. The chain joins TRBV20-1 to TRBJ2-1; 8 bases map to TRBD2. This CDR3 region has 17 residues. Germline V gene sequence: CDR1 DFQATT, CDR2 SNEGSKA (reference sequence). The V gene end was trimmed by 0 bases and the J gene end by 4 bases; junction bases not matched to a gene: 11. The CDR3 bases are TGCAGTGCTAGAGATAGGTCGGGGACTAGTCTTTACAATGAGCAGTTCTTC. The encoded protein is CSARDRSGTSLYNEQFF.

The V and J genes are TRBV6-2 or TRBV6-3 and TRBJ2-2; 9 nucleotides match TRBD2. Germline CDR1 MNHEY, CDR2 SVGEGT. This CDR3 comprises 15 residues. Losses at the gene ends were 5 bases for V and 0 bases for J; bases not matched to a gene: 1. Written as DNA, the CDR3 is TGTGCCAGCAGTGGGACTAGCTCGAACACCGGGGAGCTGTTTTTT. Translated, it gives CASSGTSSNTGELFF.

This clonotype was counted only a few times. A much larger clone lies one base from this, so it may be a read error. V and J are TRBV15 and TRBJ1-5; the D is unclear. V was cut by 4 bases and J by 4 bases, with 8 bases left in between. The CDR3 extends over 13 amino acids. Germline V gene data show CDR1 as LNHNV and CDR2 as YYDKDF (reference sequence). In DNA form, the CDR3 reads TGTGCCACCAGCAAAGATCAGAATCAGCCCCAGCATTTT. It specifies CATSKDQNQPQHF. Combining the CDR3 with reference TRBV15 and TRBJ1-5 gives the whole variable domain DAMVIQNPRYQVTQFGKPVTLSCSQTLNHNVMYWYQQKSSQAPKLLFHYYDKDFNNEADTPDNFQSRRPNTSFCFLDIRSPGLGDTAMYLCATSKDQNQPQHFGDGTRLSIL.